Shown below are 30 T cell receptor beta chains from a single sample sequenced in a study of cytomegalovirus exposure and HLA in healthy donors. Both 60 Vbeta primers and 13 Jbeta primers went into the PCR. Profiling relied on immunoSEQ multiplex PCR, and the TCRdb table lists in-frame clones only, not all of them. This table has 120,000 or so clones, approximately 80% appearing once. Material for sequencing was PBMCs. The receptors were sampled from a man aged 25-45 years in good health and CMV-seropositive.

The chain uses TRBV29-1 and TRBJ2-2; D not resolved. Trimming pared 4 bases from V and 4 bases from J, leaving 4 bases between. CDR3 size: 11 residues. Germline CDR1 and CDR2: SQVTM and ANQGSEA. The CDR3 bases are TGCAGCGTTGGGGCCACCGGGGAGCTGTTTTTT. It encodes CSVGATGELFF.

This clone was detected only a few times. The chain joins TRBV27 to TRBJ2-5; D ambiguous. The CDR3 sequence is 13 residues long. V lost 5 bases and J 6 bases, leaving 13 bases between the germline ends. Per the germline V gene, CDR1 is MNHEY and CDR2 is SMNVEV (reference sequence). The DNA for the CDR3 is TGTGCCAGCAGTCCCACTCTCCCTCAGACCCAGTACTTC. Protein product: CASSPTLPQTQYF.

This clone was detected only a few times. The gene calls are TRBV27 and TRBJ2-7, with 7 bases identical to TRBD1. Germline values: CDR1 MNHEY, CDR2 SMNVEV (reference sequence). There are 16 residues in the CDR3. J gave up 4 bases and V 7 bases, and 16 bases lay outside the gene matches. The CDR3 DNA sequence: TGTGCCAGCACCTCCACGGGACAGACCCCTATTTACGAGCAGTACTTC. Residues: CASTSTGQTPIYEQYF.

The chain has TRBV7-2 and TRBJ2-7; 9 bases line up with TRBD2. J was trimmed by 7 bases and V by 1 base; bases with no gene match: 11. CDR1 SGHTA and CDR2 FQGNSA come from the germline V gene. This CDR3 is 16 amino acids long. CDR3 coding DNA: TGTGCCAGCAGCTTAGGGCTAGCGGGAACCCTTGGAGAGCAGTACTTC. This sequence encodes CASSLGLAGTLGEQYF.

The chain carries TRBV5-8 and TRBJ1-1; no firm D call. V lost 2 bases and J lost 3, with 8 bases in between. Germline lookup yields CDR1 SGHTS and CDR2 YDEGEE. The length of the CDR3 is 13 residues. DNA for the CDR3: TGTGCCAGCAGCTTAAATAGTTACACTGAAGCTTTCTTT. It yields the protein CASSLNSYTEAFF.

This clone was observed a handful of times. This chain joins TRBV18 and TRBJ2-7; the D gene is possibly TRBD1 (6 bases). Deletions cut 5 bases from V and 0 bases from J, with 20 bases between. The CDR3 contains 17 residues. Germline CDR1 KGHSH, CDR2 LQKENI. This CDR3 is CASSFKKAADSSYEQYF. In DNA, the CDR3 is TGTGCCAGCTCATTTAAGAAAGCGGCGGACAGCTCCTACGAGCAGTACTTC.

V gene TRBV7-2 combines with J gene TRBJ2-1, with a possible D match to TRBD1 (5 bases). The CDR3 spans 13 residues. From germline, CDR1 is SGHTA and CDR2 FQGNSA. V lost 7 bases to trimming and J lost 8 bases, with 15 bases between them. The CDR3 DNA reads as TGTGCCAGCACCACAGGCATTAGTGATGAGCAGTTCTTC. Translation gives CASTTGISDEQFF.

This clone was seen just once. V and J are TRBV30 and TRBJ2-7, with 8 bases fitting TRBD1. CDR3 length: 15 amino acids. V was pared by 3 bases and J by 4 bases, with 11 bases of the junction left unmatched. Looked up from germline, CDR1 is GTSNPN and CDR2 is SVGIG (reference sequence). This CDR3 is CAWSPGQGIIYEQYF. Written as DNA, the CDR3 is TGTGCCTGGAGCCCCGGACAGGGAATTATTTACGAGCAGTACTTC. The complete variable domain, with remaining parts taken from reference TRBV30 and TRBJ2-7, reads SQTIHQWPATLVQPVGSPLSLECTVEGTSNPNLYWYRQAAGRGLQLLFYSVGIGQISSEVPQNLSASRPQDRQFILSSKKLLLSDSGFYLCAWSPGQGIIYEQYFGPGTRLTVT.

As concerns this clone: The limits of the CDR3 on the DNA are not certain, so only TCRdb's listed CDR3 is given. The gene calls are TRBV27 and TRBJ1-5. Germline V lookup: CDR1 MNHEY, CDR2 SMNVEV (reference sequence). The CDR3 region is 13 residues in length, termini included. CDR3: CASSSSGIQPQHF.

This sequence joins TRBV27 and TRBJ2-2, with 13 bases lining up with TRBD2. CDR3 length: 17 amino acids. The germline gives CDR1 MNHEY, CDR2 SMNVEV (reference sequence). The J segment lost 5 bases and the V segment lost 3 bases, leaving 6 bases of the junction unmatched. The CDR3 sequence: CASSFTSGRVWTGELFF. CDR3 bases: TGTGCCAGCAGTTTTACTAGCGGGAGGGTTTGGACCGGGGAGCTGTTTTTT.

CDR3 DNA: TGTGCCAGCGGGCACGGAAAGAACACTGAAGCTTTCTTT. This translates into CASGHGKNTEAFF. The rearrangement uses TRBV27 and TRBJ1-1; D remains unclear. The V end lost 8 bases, the J end lost 1 base, and 11 bases lay between the germline ends. CDR3 length equals 13 residues. Germline loops: CDR1 MNHEY, CDR2 SMNVEV (reference sequence).

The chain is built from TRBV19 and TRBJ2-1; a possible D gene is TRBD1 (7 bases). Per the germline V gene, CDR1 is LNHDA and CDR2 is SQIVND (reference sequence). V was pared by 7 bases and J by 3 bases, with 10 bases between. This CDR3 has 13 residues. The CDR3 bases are TGTGCCAGTACGCAGGGGGGCTACAATGAGCAGTTCTTC. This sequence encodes CASTQGGYNEQFF.

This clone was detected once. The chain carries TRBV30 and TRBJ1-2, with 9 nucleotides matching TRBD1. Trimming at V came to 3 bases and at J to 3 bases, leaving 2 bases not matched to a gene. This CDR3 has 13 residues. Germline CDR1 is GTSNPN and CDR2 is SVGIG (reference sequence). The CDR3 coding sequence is TGTGCCTGGAGACAGGGGGCCGACTATGGCTACACCTTC. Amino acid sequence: CAWRQGADYGYTF.

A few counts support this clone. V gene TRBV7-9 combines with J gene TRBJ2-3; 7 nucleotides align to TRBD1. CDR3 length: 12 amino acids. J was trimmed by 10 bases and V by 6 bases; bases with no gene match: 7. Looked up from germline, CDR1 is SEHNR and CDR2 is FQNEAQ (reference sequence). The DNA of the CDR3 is TGTGCCAGCAGTTCGGACAGGCCCTCGCAGTATTTT. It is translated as CASSSDRPSQYF.

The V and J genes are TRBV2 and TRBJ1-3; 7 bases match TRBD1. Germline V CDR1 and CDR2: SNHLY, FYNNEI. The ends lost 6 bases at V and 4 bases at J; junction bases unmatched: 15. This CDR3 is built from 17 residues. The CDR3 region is CASSTLYGQGGGNTIYF. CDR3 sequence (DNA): TGTGCCAGCAGCACACTCTACGGGCAGGGGGGCGGAAACACCATATATTTT.

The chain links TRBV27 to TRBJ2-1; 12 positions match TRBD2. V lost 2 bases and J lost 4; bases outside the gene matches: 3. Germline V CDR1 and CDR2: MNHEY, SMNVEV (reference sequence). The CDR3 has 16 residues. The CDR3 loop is CASSLRGTSGYNEQFF. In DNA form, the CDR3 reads TGTGCCAGCAGTTTAAGGGGGACTAGCGGGTACAATGAGCAGTTCTTC.

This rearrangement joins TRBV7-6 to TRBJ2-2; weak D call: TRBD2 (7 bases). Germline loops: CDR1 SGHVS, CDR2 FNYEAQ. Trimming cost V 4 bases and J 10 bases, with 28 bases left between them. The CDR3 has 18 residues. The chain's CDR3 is CASSSLWGREKGLEELFF. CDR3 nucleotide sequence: TGTGCCAGCAGCTCCCTGTGGGGGCGGGAGAAGGGTTTGGAGGAGCTGTTTTTT. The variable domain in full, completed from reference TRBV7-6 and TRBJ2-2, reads GAGVSQSPRYKVTKRGQDVALRCDPISGHVSLYWYRQALGQGPEFLTYFNYEAQQDKSGLPNDRFSAERPEGSISTLTIQRTEQRDSAMYRCASSSLWGREKGLEELFFGEGSRLTVL.

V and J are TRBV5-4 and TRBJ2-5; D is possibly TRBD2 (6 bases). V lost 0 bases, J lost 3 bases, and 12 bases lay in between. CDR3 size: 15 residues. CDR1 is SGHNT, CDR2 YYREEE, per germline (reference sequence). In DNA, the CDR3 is TGTGCCAGCAGCTTGGCCCCGGGGGTCGAAGAGACCCAGTACTTC. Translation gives CASSLAPGVEETQYF.

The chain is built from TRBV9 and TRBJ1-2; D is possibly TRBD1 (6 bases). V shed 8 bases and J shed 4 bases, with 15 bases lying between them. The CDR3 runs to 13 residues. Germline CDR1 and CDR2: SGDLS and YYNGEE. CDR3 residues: CARIYWTAYGYTF. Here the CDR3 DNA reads TGTGCCAGAATCTATTGGACAGCCTATGGCTACACCTTC. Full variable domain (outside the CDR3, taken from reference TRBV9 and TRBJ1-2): DSGVTQTPKHLITATGQRVTLRCSPRSGDLSVYWYQQSLDQGLQFLIQYYNGEERAKGNILERFSAQQFPDLHSELNLSSLELGDSALYFCARIYWTAYGYTFGSGTRLTVV.

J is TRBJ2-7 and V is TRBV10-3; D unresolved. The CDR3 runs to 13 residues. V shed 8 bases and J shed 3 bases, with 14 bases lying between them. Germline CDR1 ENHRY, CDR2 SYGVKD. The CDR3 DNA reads TGTGCCATCGCCGGCCTAGTCTACTACGAGCAGTACTTC. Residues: CAIAGLVYYEQYF.

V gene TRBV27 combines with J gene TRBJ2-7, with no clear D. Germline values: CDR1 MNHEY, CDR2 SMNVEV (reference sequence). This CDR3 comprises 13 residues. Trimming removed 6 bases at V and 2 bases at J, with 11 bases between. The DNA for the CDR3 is TGTGCCAGCAGACCTCCAAACACCTACGAGCAGTACTTC. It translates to CASRPPNTYEQYF.

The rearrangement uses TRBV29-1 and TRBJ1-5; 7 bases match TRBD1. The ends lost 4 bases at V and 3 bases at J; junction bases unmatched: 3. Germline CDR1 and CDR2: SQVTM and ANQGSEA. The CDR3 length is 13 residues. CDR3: CSVGGTDNQPQHF. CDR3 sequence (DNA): TGCAGCGTTGGAGGGACAGACAATCAGCCCCAGCATTTT.

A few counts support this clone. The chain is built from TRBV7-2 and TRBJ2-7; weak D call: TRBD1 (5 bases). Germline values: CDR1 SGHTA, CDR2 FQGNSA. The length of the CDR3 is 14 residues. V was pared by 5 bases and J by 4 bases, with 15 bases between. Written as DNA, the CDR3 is TGTGCCAGCAGCCCAAGTCAGGGCCCATACGAGCAGTACTTC. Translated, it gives CASSPSQGPYEQYF.

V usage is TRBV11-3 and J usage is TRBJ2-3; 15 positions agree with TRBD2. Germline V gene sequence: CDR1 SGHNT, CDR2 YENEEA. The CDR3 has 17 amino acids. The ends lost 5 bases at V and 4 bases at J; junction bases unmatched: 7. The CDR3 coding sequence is TGTGCCAGCAGCGAGGGACTAGCGGGAGGTCGGGCAGATACGCAGTATTTT. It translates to CASSEGLAGGRADTQYF.

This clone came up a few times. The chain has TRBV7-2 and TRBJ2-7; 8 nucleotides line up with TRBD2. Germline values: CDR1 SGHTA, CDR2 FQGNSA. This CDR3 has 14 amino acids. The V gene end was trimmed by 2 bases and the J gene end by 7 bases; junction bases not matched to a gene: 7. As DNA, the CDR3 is TGTGCCAGCAGCTTACCAGCGGGAGAGTGGGAGCAGTACTTC. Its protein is CASSLPAGEWEQYF.

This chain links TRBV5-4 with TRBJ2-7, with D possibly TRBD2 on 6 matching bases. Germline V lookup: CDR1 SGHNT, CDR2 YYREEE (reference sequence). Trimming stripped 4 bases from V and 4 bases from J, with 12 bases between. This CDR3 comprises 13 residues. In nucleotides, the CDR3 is TGTGCCAGCAGCCCGGGGGTTGAATACGAGCAGTACTTC. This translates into CASSPGVEYEQYF.

CDR3 bases: TGCGCCAGCAGCCAAGAGTGGGCCCCAGATACGCAGTATTTT. Translating gives CASSQEWAPDTQYF. V is TRBV4-3 and J is TRBJ2-3; D ambiguous. Germline CDR1 and CDR2: LGHNA and YSLEER. V lost 0 bases to trimming and J lost 4 bases, with 8 bases between them. The CDR3 runs 14 residues.

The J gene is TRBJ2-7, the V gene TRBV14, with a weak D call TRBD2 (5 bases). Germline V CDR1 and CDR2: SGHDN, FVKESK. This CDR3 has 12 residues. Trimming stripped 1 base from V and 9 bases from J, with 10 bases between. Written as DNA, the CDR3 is TGTGCCAGCAGCCAAGGTAGCGAGGGGCAGTACTTC. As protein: CASSQGSEGQYF.

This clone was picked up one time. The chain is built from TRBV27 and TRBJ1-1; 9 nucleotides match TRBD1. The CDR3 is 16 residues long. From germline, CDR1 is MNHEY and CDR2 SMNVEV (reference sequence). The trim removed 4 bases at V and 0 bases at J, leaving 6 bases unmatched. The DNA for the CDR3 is TGTGCCAGCAGTTCCGGGACAGGGTCTATGAACACTGAAGCTTTCTTT. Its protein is CASSSGTGSMNTEAFF.

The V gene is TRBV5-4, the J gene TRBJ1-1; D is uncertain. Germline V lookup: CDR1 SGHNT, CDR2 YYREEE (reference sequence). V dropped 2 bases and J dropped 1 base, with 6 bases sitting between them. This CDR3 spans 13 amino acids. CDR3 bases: TGTGCCAGCAGCTTTTCAGGGAACACTGAAGCTTTCTTT. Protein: CASSFSGNTEAFF.